The present entry profiles one T cell receptor (beta chain) with its context. Its cognate antigen is unknown. This CDR3 has 14 amino acids. Trimming stripped 4 bases from V and 2 bases from J, with 11 bases between. CDR1 is LGHDT and CDR2 is YNNKEL in the germline V gene (reference sequence). This specimen comes from a study of T cell responses to AZD1222 COVID-19 vaccine. General study results and limits: An increase in Spike-specific TCR breadth and depth was observed after two AZD1222 doses.

Produced via immunoSEQ multiplex PCR; TCRdb's table is partial and in-frame only. Counted here are 120,000 or so clones, roughly 91% occurring once; the ten biggest clones make up roughly 7.1%. Sequencing was performed on peripheral blood, taken 28 days after the second AZD1222 dose. The clonotype originates from an adult who received the AZD1222 COVID-19 vaccine. This chain connects TRBV3-1 (or the pseudogene TRBV3-2) to TRBJ1-1, with D tentatively TRBD1 (5 bases). For the CDR3, the DNA is TGTGCCAGCAGCCCCGGACAAAAAAACACTGAAGCTTTCTTT. Translation gives CASSPGQKNTEAFF.